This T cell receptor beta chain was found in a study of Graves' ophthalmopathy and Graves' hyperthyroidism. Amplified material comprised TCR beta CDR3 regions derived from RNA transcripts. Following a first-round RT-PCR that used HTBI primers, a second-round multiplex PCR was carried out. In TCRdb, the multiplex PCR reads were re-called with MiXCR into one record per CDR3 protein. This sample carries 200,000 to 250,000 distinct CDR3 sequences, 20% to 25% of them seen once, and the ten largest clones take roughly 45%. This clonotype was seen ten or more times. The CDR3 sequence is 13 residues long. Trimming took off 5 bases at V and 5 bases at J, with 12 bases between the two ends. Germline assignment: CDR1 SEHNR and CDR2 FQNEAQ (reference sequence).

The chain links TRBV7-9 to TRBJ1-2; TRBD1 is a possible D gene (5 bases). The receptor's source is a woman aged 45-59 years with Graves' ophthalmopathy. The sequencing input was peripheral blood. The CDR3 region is CASSREGTYGYTF. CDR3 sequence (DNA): TGTGCCAGCAGCCGTGAGGGGACTTATGGCTACACCTTC.